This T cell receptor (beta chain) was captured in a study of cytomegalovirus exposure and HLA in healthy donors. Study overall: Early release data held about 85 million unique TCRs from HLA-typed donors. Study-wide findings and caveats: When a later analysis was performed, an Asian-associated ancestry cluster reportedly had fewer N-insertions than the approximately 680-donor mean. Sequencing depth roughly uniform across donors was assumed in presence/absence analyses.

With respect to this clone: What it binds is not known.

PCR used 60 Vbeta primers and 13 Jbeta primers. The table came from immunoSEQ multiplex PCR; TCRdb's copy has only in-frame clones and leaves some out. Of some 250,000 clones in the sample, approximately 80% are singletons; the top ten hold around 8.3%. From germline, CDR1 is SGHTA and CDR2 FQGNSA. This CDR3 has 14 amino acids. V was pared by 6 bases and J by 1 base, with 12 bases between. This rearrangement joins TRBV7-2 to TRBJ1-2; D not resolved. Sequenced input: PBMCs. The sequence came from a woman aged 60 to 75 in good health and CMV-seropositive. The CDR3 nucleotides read TGTGCCAGCAGACCCTCCGGGAGTAACTATGGCTACACCTTC. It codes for CASRPSGSNYGYTF. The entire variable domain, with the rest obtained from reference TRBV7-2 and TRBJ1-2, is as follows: GAGVSQSPSNKVTEKGKDVELRCDPISGHTALYWYRQSLGQGLEFLIYFQGNSAPDKSGLPSDRFSAERTGGSVSTLTIQRTQQEDSAVYLCASRPSGSNYGYTFGSGTRLTVV.